Following are 12 T cell receptor beta chains from one sample sequenced in a study of Ad26.COV2.S vaccination and SARS-CoV-2 variants. TCRdb keeps only in-frame clones here, not all; method: immunoSEQ multiplex PCR. The data show about 400,000 clones, more than 85% seen once. Treatment meaning: roughly 19 received Ad26.COV2.S at low or high dose, single or two shots; about five received placebo; per-sample allocation not given. After the first vaccine or placebo injection, samples were drawn on day 63. The sample in question was peripheral blood, obtained in a trial of Ad26.COV2.S vaccine versus placebo. The receptors come from a person between 18 and 65 years old who received the Ad26.COV2.S COVID-19 vaccine or a placebo.

The chain couples TRBV6-5 to TRBJ1-1; TRBD1 aligns across 8 bases. The CDR3 is made up of 13 amino acids. The J segment lost 4 bases and the V segment lost 7 bases, leaving 5 bases of the junction unmatched. The germline V gene has CDR1 MNHEY and CDR2 SVGAGI. CDR3 sequence reads: CASTDRGGTEAFF. CDR3 coding DNA: TGTGCCAGCACAGACAGGGGAGGCACTGAAGCTTTCTTT.

The CDR3 DNA reads TGCGCCAGCAGGTCCGGGGATGAAGGAACCGGGGAGCTGTTTTTT. The encoded protein is CASRSGDEGTGELFF. The chain couples TRBV5-1 to TRBJ2-2; possible D gene TRBD2, 5 bases. The V gene lost 5 bases and the J gene lost 5 bases, with 16 bases spanning the gap. Germline values: CDR1 SGHRS, CDR2 YFSETQ. The CDR3 covers 15 residues. Based on the CDR3 plus reference TRBV5-1 and TRBJ2-2, the full variable domain is KAGVTQTPRYLIKTRGQQVTLSCSPISGHRSVSWYQQTPGQGLQFLFEYFSETQRNKGNFPGRFSGRQFSNSRSEMNVSTLELGDSALYLCASRSGDEGTGELFFGEGSRLTVL.

The chain is built from TRBV5-1 and TRBJ2-1; D ambiguous. Germline V gene lookup returns CDR1 SGHRS and CDR2 YFSETQ. With 4 bases removed from V and 0 bases from J, the gap between germline ends came to 14 bases. This CDR3 is 16 amino acids long. The CDR3 is CASSRDWGSSYNEQFF. The CDR3 bases are TGCGCCAGCAGCCGCGATTGGGGAAGCTCCTACAATGAGCAGTTCTTC.

The chain carries TRBV29-1 and TRBJ1-4; 8 nucleotides agree with TRBD1. Per germline, CDR1 SQVTM and CDR2 ANQGSEA. The CDR3 loop spans 15 amino acids. With V trimmed by 7 bases and J by 4 bases, 11 bases remained unmatched. CDR3 loop: CSALPEQGVNEKLFF. The CDR3, as DNA: TGCAGCGCTCTGCCCGAACAGGGGGTTAATGAAAAACTGTTTTTT.

About this clone: Other DNA sequences within the sample encode an identical CDR3. The chain joins TRBV6-2 or TRBV6-3 to TRBJ2-7, with TRBD2 identical over 9 bases. This CDR3 region has 15 residues. Germline V CDR1 and CDR2: MNHEY, SVGEGT. The V segment lost 0 bases and the J segment 4 bases; nucleotides outside the gene matches: 4. The DNA for the CDR3 is TGTGCCAGCAGTTACTCGCTAGCGGGGAGTTACGAGCAGTACTTC. Its translation is CASSYSLAGSYEQYF.

This clone appeared once. The chain employs TRBV19 and TRBJ1-1; 8 bases are a match to TRBD1. The CDR3 loop spans 13 amino acids. V shed 11 bases, J shed 2 bases, and the junction held 7 bases outside the gene matches. Germline V CDR1 and CDR2: LNHDA, SQIVND (reference sequence). The CDR3 protein is CAVQGEGNTEAFF. In DNA, the CDR3 is TGTGCCGTACAGGGGGAGGGCAACACTGAAGCTTTCTTT. Full variable domain (rest looked up from reference TRBV19 and TRBJ1-1): DGGITQSPKYLFRKEGQNVTLSCEQNLNHDAMYWYRQDPGQGLRLIYYSQIVNDFQKGDIAEGYSVSREKKESFPLTVTSAQKNPTAFYLCAVQGEGNTEAFFGQGTRLTVV.

The V call is TRBV29-1, the J call TRBJ2-7; the match to TRBD2 covers 9 bases. The CDR3 runs to 16 residues. The trim removed 3 bases at V and 0 bases at J, leaving 9 bases unmatched. The V gene's germline CDR1 is SQVTM and CDR2 ANQGSEA. The CDR3 loop reads CSVDGIGSGSSYEQYF. Here the CDR3 DNA reads TGCAGCGTTGATGGGATTGGTAGCGGGAGCTCCTACGAGCAGTACTTC.

The chain couples TRBV4-1 to TRBJ1-6, with D perhaps matching TRBD1 (6 bases). V was pared by 0 bases and J by 7 bases, with 28 bases between. From germline, CDR1 is MGHRA and CDR2 YSYEKL. The CDR3 loop spans 21 amino acids. The CDR3 DNA follows: TGCGCCAGCAGCCAAGATAGTCGGGCCGAAGGGGGAGCCCGGGCGAATTCACCCCTCCACTTT. It encodes CASSQDSRAEGGARANSPLHF.

V gene TRBV19 combines with J gene TRBJ1-1; D ambiguous. The CDR3 is 11 residues long. V was clipped by 9 bases and J by 0 bases, with 5 bases between them. The V gene's germline CDR1 is LNHDA and CDR2 SQIVND (reference sequence). The CDR3 sequence is CASGLNTEAFF. CDR3 in DNA: TGTGCCAGCGGGCTGAACACTGAAGCTTTCTTT. The complete variable domain, with remaining parts taken from reference TRBV19 and TRBJ1-1, reads DGGITQSPKYLFRKEGQNVTLSCEQNLNHDAMYWYRQDPGQGLRLIYYSQIVNDFQKGDIAEGYSVSREKKESFPLTVTSAQKNPTAFYLCASGLNTEAFFGQGTRLTVV.

This rearrangement joins TRBV7-2 to TRBJ2-4; D is unclear. This CDR3 is 18 amino acids long. V was clipped by 1 base and J by 1 base, with 17 bases between them. CDR1 is SGHTA, CDR2 FQGNSA, per germline. DNA of the CDR3: TGTGCCAGCAGCTTAGAGCCCGCCGTGGCGCGGGCCAAAAACATTCAGTACTTC. It codes for CASSLEPAVARAKNIQYF.

V is TRBV6-2 or TRBV6-3 and J is TRBJ2-7; weak D call: TRBD2 (6 bases). V lost 5 bases and J lost 3, with 11 bases in between. The germline V gene has CDR1 MNHEY and CDR2 SVGEGT. CDR3 length: 13 amino acids. The CDR3 DNA is TGTGCCAGCAGTCGGATTAGCGGCTACGAGCAGTACTTC. Translating gives CASSRISGYEQYF.

The sample holds a few counts of this clone. This rearrangement joins TRBV4-1 to TRBJ1-6; weak D call: TRBD1 (5 bases). The V and J ends lost 4 bases and 5 bases respectively, with 6 bases between them. This CDR3 region has 13 residues. Looked up from germline, CDR1 is MGHRA and CDR2 is YSYEKL. The CDR3 region is CASSLGDNSPLHF. Here the CDR3 DNA reads TGCGCCAGCAGCCTGGGGGATAATTCACCCCTCCACTTT.